This T cell receptor (beta chain) is drawn from a study of cytomegalovirus exposure and HLA in healthy donors. Study results and caveats: Reports indicate that TCR beta sequences accurately predicted the HLA-A and HLA-B alleles of most subjects. CMV serostatus alone was available as immune exposure information. Exclusion as indistinguishable affected some V segments, including TRBV6-2 and TRBV6-3. Later analysis placed DRB1 highest and HLA-C lowest in TCR association rates, which differed by HLA locus.

This clone has only a few counts. Antigen: not known. There are 13 residues in the CDR3. Germline V gene data show CDR1 as SGHTA and CDR2 as FQGNSA. Trimming pared 3 bases from V and 4 bases from J, leaving 9 bases between. 13 Jbeta primers and 60 Vbeta primers were used for the PCR. Sequenced by immunoSEQ multiplex PCR; TCRdb stores in-frame clones only, minus some. The sample shows 150,000 to 200,000 clones, under 85% of them seen only once. This chain uses TRBV7-2 with TRBJ1-1, with D unclear. The source of this sequence is a man between 45 and 60 years old in good health and CMV-seronegative. Input material: PBMCs. The CDR3 DNA reads as TGTGCCAGCAGCTTTTCGGGAGTCACTGAAGCTTTCTTT. This gives the protein CASSFSGVTEAFF. The variable domain in full, completed from reference TRBV7-2 and TRBJ1-1, reads GAGVSQSPSNKVTEKGKDVELRCDPISGHTALYWYRQSLGQGLEFLIYFQGNSAPDKSGLPSDRFSAERTGGSVSTLTIQRTQQEDSAVYLCASSFSGVTEAFFGQGTRLTVV.